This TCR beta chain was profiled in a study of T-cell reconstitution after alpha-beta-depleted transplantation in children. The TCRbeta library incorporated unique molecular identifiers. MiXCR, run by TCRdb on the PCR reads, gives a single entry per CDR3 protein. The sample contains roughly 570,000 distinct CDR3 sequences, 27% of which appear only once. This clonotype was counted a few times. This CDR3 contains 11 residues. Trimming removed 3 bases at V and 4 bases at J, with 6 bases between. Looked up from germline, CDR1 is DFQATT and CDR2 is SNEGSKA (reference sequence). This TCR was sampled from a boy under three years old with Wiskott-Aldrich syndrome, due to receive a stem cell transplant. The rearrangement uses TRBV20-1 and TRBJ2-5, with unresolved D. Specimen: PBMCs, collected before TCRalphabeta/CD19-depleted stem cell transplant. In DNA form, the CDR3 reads TGCAGTGCTAGTACTGGAGAGACCCAGTACTTC. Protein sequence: CSASTGETQYF.